This T cell receptor beta chain stems from a study of OX40 agonist ivuxolimab in advanced cancers. Whole-study context: Partial responses occurred in three patients (one hepatocellular carcinoma, two cutaneous melanoma).

Germline V gene lookup returns CDR1 SGHDT and CDR2 YYEEEE. The germline V and J ends were trimmed by 3 bases and 0 bases, with 12 bases remaining between them. There are 15 residues in the CDR3. Assay: immunoSEQ multiplex PCR; the TCRdb copy retains only in-frame clones and omits some. The data contain around 34,000 clones, roughly 84% of them singletons. The clonotype comes from an adult with an advanced solid tumor such as melanoma, head and neck, liver or kidney cancer. This specimen was CD4+ or CD8+ T cells sorted from blood, taken in a trial of the OX40 agonist ivuxolimab. V and J are TRBV5-6 and TRBJ1-2; no reliable D call. The CDR3, as DNA: TGTGCCAGCAGCTGGAGAGGAGGTACTAACTATGGCTACACCTTC. It codes for CASSWRGGTNYGYTF. The full variable domain, completed using reference TRBV5-6 and TRBJ1-2, is DAGVTQSPTHLIKTRGQQVTLRCSPKSGHDTVSWYQQALGQGPQFIFQYYEEEERQRGNFPDRFSGHQFPNYSSELNVNALLLGDSALYLCASSWRGGTNYGYTFGSGTRLTVV.